The 3 T cell receptor beta chains listed next were all sequenced from one sample in a study of PD-L1 blockade in urothelial cancer. Time point in this sample: pretreatment peripheral blood. The table came from immunoSEQ multiplex PCR; TCRdb's copy has only in-frame clones and leaves some out. The sample has fewer than 75,000 clones, about 90% seen once. The sample in question was PBMCs, obtained around atezolizumab (anti-PD-L1) treatment. Every receptor here comes from a man aged 70 or older with urothelial cancer.

This chain joins TRBV7-8 and TRBJ2-5; 10 bases line up with TRBD2. The CDR3 runs to 14 residues. V trimming: 3 bases; J trimming: 7 bases; junction bases outside the gene matches: 5. Germline CDR1 SGHVS, CDR2 FQNEAQ. The CDR3 is CASSLSGRGGTQYF. The CDR3 region has the DNA TGTGCCAGCAGCTTGAGCGGGAGGGGGGGGACCCAGTACTTC. Combining the CDR3 with reference TRBV7-8 and TRBJ2-5 gives the whole variable domain GAGVSQSPRYKVAKRGQDVALRCDPISGHVSLFWYQQALGQGPEFLTYFQNEAQLDKSGLPSDRFFAERPEGSVSTLKIQRTQQEDSAVYLCASSLSGRGGTQYFGPGTRLLVL.

V usage is TRBV29-1 and J usage is TRBJ2-2; tentative D call: TRBD1 (5 bases). The CDR3 loop spans 14 amino acids. In germline, CDR1 is SQVTM, CDR2 ANQGSEA. Deletions cut 2 bases from V and 0 bases from J, with 7 bases between. This CDR3 reads CSVEQGTNTGELFF. The CDR3 DNA follows: TGCAGCGTTGAACAGGGAACGAACACCGGGGAGCTGTTTTTT.

The chain links TRBV28 to TRBJ1-3; possible D gene TRBD1, 5 bases. Trimming cost V 3 bases and J 0 bases, with 9 bases left between them. This CDR3 has 15 amino acids. Germline V gene data show CDR1 as MDHEN and CDR2 as SYDVKM. The CDR3: CASSLEGNSGNTIYF. In DNA, the CDR3 is TGTGCCAGCAGTTTGGAGGGGAACTCTGGAAACACCATATATTTT.